This T cell receptor (beta chain) was documented in a study of OX40 agonist ivuxolimab in advanced cancers. Looking at the study overall: Ivuxolimab was an agonistic, fully human IgG2 monoclonal antibody directed against OX40 (CD134), a costimulatory receptor. Intravenous ivuxolimab was administered to patients every 2 weeks at six dose levels: 0.01, 0.1, 0.3, 1.5, 3 and 10 mg/kg. Of the roughly 50 dose-escalation patients, hepatocellular carcinoma was present in roughly 19, melanoma in around 15, renal cell carcinoma in 9 and head and neck cancer in 9. The dose-escalation cohort was around 84% male with a mean age of about 60 years, ranging from roughly 23 to 85. Prior anti-PD-1, anti-PD-L1 or anti-CTLA-4 therapy was permitted, and checkpoint inhibitors had been received by about 36% of dose-escalation patients. Partial responses were achieved by three dose-escalation patients, of whom one had hepatocellular carcinoma and two had cutaneous melanoma. The purpose of peripheral TCRbeta sequencing was to test whether ivuxolimab changed TCR sequence diversity and led to clonal T-cell expansion. The monotherapy dose-escalation portion (N of about 57 patients) of the phase I ivuxolimab trial is reported in the paper. What the work shows at the level of the full study, not this receptor alone: Partial responders in the 0.1-3.0 mg/kg groups had among the lowest normalized peripheral clonal expansion, especially among CD8+ T cells. Low levels of normalized T-cell clonal expansion were also shown by some nonresponding patients. After ivuxolimab, expanded clones were on average more numerous among CD8+ T cells than among CD4+ T cells. At doses of 0.1 to 3.0 mg/kg, clonal expansion of both CD4+ and CD8+ T cells in blood was seen between baseline and week 6. The antigen specificity of the clonally expanded peripheral T cells was not determined.

In regard to this clone: There is no known antigen for this receptor. Base qualities are not provided; no much larger clone lies one nucleotide away.

Patients with a history of autoimmune disease or receiving systemic immunosuppression were excluded from the trial. In every dose cohort, peripheral blood was drawn for TCR sequencing at baseline, cycle 4 day 1, and cycle 7 day 1. The samples were taken from a phase I, first-in-human, multicenter, open-label dose-escalation trial of ivuxolimab. The trial enrolled adults with locally advanced or metastatic head and neck squamous cell, hepatocellular, melanoma or renal cell carcinoma. Before TCR sequencing, CD4+ and CD8+ T cells were separately sorted from peripheral blood. To sequence the TCRbeta CDR3 region, genomic DNA was isolated from the sorted cells. The immunoSEQ Assay was used for sequencing of TCRbeta CDR3 regions. What TCRdb holds here is the immuneACCESS table cut down to in-frame rearrangements. Part of the clones is not present; checked against another copy, under half of the missing clones reflect an unresolved V gene, and the others are unexplained. A total of about 150,000 clones appear in this sample, 85% to 95% of them only once. The ten biggest clones cover about 0.31% of the sample.

CDR1 is given as SGHRS and CDR2 as YFSETQ, both from the germline V gene. V ends up 4 bases short and J 6 bases short, with an unmatched junction base count of 6. The CDR3 has 15 amino acids, counting the end cysteine and phenylalanine. Only the CDR3 portion is preserved as DNA: 45 bases, with reading frame beginning at the first base. This sample comprised CD4+ or CD8+ T cells sorted from blood, obtained in a trial of the OX40 agonist ivuxolimab. This sequence uses TRBV5-1 and TRBJ1-6, with 8 middle bases fitting TRBD1. The TCR sequence derives from an adult with an advanced solid tumor such as melanoma, head and neck, liver or kidney cancer. The sequenced DNA: TGCGCCAGCAGCCCTGGACAGGGAAGTAATTCACCCCTCCACTTT. Translated, it gives CASSPGQGSNSPLHF.